This T cell receptor (beta chain) emerged from a study of CXCR3-negative and CXCR3-positive naive CD8 T cells. Details on this clonotype: Antigen: not known.

Libraries were UMI-labeled 5' RACE TRB cDNA. One entry per CDR3 protein, without DNA, is what TCRdb gives after re-calling the 5' RACE reads. In total, the table holds roughly 120,000 distinct CDR3 sequences. Naive CD8+ T cells showed CD45RO-CCR7+CD27+CD95-. Regarding the study as a whole: Sequencing showed both naive subsets with comparably high diversity, and memory CD8+ cells much lower. CXCR3-negative and CXCR3-positive naive cells shared comparable TRBV-TRBJ usage, but memory cells did not. CXCR3-positive naive cells had more hydrophobic TRB CDR3s than CXCR3-negative naive cells.

The CDR3 runs 14 residues. Germline V gene lookup returns CDR1 SGHRS and CDR2 YFSETQ. The sequence derives from a human donor in good health. Some clones in this sample may be carry-over from other donors' samples. The chain joins TRBV5-1 to TRBJ1-1; TCRdb reports TRBD1, a call that lacks DNA to check it against. The sequencing sample was made of naive CXCR3+ CD8+ T cells from blood. Subset specified: CD45RO-CCR7+CD27+CD95- naive CD8+ T cells expressing CXCR3 (TNR3+). CDR3 residues: CASSLEGHNTEAFF.